The T cell receptor beta chain under discussion was sequenced for a study of blood T cell repertoires in COVID-19. Study-wide context: The cDNA or gDNA used as material had been derived from T cells, B-cell-depleted T cells, or PBMCs.

Clinical history reported by participants formed the basis on which cohorts were assigned. Under the authors' procedure: Amplification of reference gene primers provided the estimated nucleated cell counts. Produced via immunoSEQ multiplex PCR; TCRdb's table is partial and in-frame only. The DNA gave D and trimming, while V, J and clone size come from that table. The sample records approximately 490,000 clones, around 85% being singletons. The CDR3 is 13 residues long. CDR1 and CDR2 from the germline V gene are KGHSH and LQKENI. The ends lost 6 bases at V and 3 bases at J; junction bases unmatched: 4. This clone appeared a few times.

The genes are TRBV18 and TRBJ1-1, with TRBD1 identical over 7 bases. Material for sequencing was PBMCs or T cells enriched from blood (not recorded which). This sequence originates from a woman aged 55-75 years who had recovered from COVID-19. This CDR3 is CASSTGFDTEAFF. CDR3 coding DNA: TGTGCCAGCTCGACAGGGTTCGACACTGAAGCTTTCTTT.